This T cell receptor (beta chain) was recorded in a study of blood T cell repertoires in COVID-19. Study background: Both acute and convalescent COVID-19 samples were obtained from the United States, Italy and Spain. The analysed material was cDNA or gDNA that came from T cells, B-cell-depleted T cells, or PBMCs.

This clone was picked up one time. Source study methods: Amplification with reference gene primers provided the estimates of nucleated cell counts. The data were produced by immunoSEQ multiplex PCR, yet TCRdb's version contains in-frame clones alone and is incomplete. From that table come the V and J calls and clone size; the DNA was used to work out D and trimming. The sample holds roughly 230,000 clones, 70% to 90% seen once. Material for sequencing was peripheral blood. The source is a middle-aged man with acute or convalescent COVID-19.

The CDR3 DNA sequence: TGTGCCAGTAGTCCCAGGTTAGGGGACACTGAAGCTTTCTTT. Protein: CASSPRLGDTEAFF. The chain recombines TRBV19 with TRBJ1-1, with D possibly matching TRBD1 (5 bases). The CDR3 runs 14 residues. Between the trimmed V and J ends, which lost 5 bases and 3 bases, there was a span of 13 bases. Germline V gene lookup returns CDR1 LNHDA and CDR2 SQIVND (reference sequence).